This T cell receptor beta chain was sequenced during a study of OX40 agonist ivuxolimab in advanced cancers. Study in general: The patients got ivuxolimab, which is an agonistic anti-OX40 (CD134) antibody. Antecedent anti-PD-1, anti-PD-L1 or anti-CTLA-4 therapy was permissible, with approximately 44% having received some. General study results and limits: Low normalized clonal expansion also occurred in some nonresponding patients.

Some clones are missing from TCRdb's copy, which holds only in-frame ones; the method was immunoSEQ multiplex PCR. The data contain some 54,000 clones, about four fifths of them seen just once; the ten biggest clones take up about 1.2%. As regards this clone: Its antigen remains unidentified.

V was cut by 0 bases and J by 8 bases, with 13 bases left in between. This CDR3 has 15 residues. Germline CDR1 and CDR2: LGHNA and YSLEER. Patients with a history of autoimmune disease or on systemic immunosuppression were excluded. Sequences were derived from CD4+ or CD8+ T cells sorted from blood, sampled in a trial of the OX40 agonist ivuxolimab. This chain joins TRBV4-3 and TRBJ2-2; tentatively, D is TRBD2 (5 bases). This receptor was identified in an adult with an advanced solid tumor such as melanoma, head and neck, liver or kidney cancer. The CDR3 is CASSQDSSLAGELFF. As DNA, the CDR3 is TGCGCCAGCAGCCAAGACTCGTCCCTAGCAGGGGAGCTGTTTTTT.